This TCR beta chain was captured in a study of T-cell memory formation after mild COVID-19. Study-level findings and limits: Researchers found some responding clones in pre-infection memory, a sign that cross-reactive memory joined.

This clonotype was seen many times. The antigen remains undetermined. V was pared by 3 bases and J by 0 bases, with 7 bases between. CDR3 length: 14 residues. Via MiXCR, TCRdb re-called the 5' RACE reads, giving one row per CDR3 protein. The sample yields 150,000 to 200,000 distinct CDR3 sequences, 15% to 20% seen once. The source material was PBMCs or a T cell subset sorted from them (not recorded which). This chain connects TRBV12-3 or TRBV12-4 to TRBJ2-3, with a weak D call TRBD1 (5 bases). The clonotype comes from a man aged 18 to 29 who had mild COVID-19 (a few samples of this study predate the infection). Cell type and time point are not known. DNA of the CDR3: TGTGCCAGCAGTTTGACAGCTAGCACAGATACGCAGTATTTT. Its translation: CASSLTASTDTQYF.